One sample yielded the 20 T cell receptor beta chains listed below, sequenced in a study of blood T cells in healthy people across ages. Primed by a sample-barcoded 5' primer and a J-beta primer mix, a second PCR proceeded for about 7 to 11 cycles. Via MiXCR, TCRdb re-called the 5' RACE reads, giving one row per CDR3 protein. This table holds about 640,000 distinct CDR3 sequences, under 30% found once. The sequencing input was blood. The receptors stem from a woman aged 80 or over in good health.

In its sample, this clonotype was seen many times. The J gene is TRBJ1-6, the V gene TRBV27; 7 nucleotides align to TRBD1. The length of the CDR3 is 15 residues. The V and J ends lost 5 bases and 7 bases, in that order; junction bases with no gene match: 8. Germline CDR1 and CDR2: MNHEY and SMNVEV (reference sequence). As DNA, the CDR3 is TGTGCCAGCAGTCCTACCAGGGGGTCAAATTCACCCCTCCACTTT. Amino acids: CASSPTRGSNSPLHF.

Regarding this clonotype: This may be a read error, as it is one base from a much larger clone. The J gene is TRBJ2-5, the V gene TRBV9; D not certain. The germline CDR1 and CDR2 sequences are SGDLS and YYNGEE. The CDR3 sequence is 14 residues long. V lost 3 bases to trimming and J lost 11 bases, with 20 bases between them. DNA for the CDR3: TGTGCCAGCAGCGAACTGGCTGGGCGGCAGGAGCAGTACTTC. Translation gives CASSELAGRQEQYF.

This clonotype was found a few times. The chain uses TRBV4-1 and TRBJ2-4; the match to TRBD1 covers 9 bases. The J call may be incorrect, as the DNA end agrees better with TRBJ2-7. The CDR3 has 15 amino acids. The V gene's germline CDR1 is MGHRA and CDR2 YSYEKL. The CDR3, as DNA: TGCGCCAGCAGCCAACTGACAGGGGGGACCTACGAGCAGTACTTC. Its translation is CASSQLTGGTYEQYF.

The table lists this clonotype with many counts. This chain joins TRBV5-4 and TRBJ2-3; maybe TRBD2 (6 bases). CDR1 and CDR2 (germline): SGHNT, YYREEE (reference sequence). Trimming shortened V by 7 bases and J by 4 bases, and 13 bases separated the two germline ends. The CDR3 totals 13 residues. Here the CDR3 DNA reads TGTGCCAGCGGGCCGTCGGGGGCAGATACGCAGTATTTT. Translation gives CASGPSGADTQYF. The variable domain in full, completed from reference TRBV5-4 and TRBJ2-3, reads ETGVTQSPTHLIKTRGQQVTLRCSSQSGHNTVSWYQQALGQGPQFIFQYYREEENGRGNFPPRFSGLQFPNYSSELNVNALELDDSALYLCASGPSGADTQYFGPGTRLTVL.

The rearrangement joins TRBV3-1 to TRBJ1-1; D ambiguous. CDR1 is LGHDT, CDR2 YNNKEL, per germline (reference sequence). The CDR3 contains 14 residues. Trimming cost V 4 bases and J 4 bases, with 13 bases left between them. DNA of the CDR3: TGTGCCAGCAGCCCCTGGGCCGGAGGCACTGAAGCTTTCTTT. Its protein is CASSPWAGGTEAFF.

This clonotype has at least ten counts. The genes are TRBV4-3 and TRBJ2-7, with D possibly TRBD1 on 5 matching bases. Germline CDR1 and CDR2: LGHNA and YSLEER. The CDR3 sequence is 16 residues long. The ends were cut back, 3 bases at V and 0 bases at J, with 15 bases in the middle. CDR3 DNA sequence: TGCGCCAGCAGCCAGGACGACAGCCAGAGCTCCTACGAGCAGTACTTC. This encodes CASSQDDSQSSYEQYF.

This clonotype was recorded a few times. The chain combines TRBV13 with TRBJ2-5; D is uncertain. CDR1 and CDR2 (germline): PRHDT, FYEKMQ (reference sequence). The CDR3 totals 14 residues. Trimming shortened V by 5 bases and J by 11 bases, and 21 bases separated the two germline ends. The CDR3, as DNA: TGTGCCAGCAGCCTGGAACAAGGAGACAATGAGCAGTACTTC. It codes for CASSLEQGDNEQYF.

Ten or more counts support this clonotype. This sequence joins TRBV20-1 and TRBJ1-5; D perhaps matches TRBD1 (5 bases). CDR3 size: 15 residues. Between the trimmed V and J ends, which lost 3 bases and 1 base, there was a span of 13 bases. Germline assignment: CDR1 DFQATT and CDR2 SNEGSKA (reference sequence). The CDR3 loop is CSARVGRQSNQPQHF. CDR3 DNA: TGCAGTGCTAGGGTCGGCAGACAGAGCAATCAGCCCCAGCATTTT.

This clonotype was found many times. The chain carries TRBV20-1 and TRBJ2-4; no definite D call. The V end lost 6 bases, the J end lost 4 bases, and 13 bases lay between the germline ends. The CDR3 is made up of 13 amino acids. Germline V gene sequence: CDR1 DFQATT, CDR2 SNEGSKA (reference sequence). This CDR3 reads CSAPTSAKNIQYF. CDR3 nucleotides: TGCAGTGCCCCCACCAGCGCGAAAAACATTCAGTACTTC.

The CDR3 region is CASSLAPAGLDNEQFF. In nucleotides, the CDR3 is TGTGCCAGCAGCTTGGCTCCGGCGGGTTTGGACAATGAGCAGTTCTTC. The chain is built from TRBV5-5 and TRBJ2-1; tentative D call: TRBD2 (5 bases). CDR3 length equals 16 residues. The V gene's germline CDR1 is SGHKS and CDR2 YYEKEE (reference sequence). V was shortened by 0 bases and J by 5 bases, with 15 bases between the two germline ends.

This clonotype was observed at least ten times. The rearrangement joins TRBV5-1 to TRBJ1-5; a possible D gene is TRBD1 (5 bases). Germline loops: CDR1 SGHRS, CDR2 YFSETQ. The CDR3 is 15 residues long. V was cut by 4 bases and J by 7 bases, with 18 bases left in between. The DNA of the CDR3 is TGCGCCAGCAGCCAGGCCGGGATCCAGGGCCAGCCCCAGCATTTT. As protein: CASSQAGIQGQPQHF. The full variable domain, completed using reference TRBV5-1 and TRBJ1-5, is KAGVTQTPRYLIKTRGQQVTLSCSPISGHRSVSWYQQTPGQGLQFLFEYFSETQRNKGNFPGRFSGRQFSNSRSEMNVSTLELGDSALYLCASSQAGIQGQPQHFGDGTRLSIL.

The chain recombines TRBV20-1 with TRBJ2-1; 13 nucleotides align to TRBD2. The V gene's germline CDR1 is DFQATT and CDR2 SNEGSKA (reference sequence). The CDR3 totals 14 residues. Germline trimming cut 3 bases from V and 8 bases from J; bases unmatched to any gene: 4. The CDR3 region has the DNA TGCAGTGCTAGTGGGGGACTAGCGGGGTATGAGCAGTTCTTC. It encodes CSASGGLAGYEQFF.

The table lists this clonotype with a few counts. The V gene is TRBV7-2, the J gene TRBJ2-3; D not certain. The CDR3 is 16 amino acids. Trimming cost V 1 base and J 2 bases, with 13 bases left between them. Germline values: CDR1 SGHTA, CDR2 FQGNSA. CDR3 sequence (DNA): TGTGCCAGCAGCTTAGACGGCCCCCGATTCACAGATACGCAGTATTTT. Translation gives CASSLDGPRFTDTQYF.

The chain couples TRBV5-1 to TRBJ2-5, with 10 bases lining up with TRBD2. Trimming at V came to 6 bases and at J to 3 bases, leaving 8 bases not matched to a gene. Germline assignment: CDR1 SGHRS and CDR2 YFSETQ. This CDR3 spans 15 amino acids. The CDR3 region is CASKSGLAGEETQYF. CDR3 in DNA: TGCGCCAGCAAGTCGGGGCTAGCGGGAGAAGAGACCCAGTACTTC.

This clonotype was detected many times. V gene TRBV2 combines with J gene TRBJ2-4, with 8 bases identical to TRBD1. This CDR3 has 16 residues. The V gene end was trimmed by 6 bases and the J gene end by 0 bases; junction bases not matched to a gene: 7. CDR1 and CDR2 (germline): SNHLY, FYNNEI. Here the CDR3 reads CASRTAGGIAKNIQYF. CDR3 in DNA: TGTGCCAGCAGAACGGCAGGGGGCATAGCCAAAAACATTCAGTACTTC.

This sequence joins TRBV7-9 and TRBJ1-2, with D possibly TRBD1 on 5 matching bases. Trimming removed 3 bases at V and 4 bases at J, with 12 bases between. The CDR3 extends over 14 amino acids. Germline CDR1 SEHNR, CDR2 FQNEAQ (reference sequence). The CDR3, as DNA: TGTGCCAGCAGCTTTTCGGGGCTAGTCTATGGCTACACCTTC. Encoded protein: CASSFSGLVYGYTF.

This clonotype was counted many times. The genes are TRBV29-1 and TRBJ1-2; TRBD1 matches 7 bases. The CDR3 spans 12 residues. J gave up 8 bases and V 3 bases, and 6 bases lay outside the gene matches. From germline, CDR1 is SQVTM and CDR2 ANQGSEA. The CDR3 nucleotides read TGCAGCGTTGAGACAGGGTATGGCGGCTACACCTTC. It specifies CSVETGYGGYTF. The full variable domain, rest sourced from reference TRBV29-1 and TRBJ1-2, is SAVISQKPSRDICQRGTSLTIQCQVDSQVTMMFWYRQQPGQSLTLIATANQGSEATYESGFVIDKFPISRPNLTFSTLTVSNMSPEDSSIYLCSVETGYGGYTFGSGTRLTVV.

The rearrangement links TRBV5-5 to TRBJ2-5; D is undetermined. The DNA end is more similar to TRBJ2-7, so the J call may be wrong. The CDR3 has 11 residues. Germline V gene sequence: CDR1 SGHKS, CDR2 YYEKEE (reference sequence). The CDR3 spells CASSLDIEQYF. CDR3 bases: TGTGCCAGCAGCCTTGACATCGAGCAGTACTTC.

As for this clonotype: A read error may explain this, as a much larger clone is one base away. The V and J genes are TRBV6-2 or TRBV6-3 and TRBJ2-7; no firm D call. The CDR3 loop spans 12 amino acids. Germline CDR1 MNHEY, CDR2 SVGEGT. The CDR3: CASRVVSYGQYF. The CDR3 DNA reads TGTGCCAGCAGGGTGGTATCCTACGGGCAGTACTTC.

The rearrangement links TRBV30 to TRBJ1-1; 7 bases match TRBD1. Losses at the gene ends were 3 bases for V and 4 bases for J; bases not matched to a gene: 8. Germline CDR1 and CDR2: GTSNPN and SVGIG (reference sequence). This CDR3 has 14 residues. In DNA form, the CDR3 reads TGTGCCTGGAGCCCAGGGGGGGGAGGCACTGAAGCTTTCTTT. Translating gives CAWSPGGGGTEAFF.